This T cell receptor beta chain was observed in a study of T cells after posttransplantation cyclophosphamide. General study findings and limits: Blood and skin or GI T cell repertoires showed limited TRB overlap. Recipient CMV seropositivity and CMV reactivation strongly tracked TRB clonality. Donor CD8+ memory clones often dominated recipient blood repertoires at later times.

The germline CDR1 and CDR2 sequences are MNHEY and SMNVEV (reference sequence). V shed 6 bases, J shed 6 bases, and the junction held 5 bases outside the gene matches. CDR3 length: 15 amino acids. Some clones are missing from TCRdb's copy, which holds only in-frame ones; the method was immunoSEQ multiplex PCR. Among some 4,000 clones, 68% were seen once, and the ten largest hold about 22%. On this clone: The antigen is unknown.

On the day of bone marrow donation, the related graft donor provided peripheral blood. The V and J genes are TRBV27 and TRBJ2-2, with 12 bases matching TRBD2. The sequencing input was memory CD8+ T cells sorted from blood. The sequence came from a man aged 45-65 years. CDR3 protein: CASRLLAGGPGELFF. CDR3 DNA sequence: TGTGCCAGCAGACTACTAGCGGGGGGTCCCGGGGAGCTGTTTTTT.